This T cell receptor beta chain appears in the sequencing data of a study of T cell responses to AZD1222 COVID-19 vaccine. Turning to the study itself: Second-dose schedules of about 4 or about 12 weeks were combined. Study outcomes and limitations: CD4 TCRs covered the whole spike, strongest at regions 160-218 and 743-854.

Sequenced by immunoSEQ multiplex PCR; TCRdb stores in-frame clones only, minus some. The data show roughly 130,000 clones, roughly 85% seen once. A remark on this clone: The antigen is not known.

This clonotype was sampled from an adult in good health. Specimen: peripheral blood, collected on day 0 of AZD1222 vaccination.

CDR3 DNA: TGTGCCAGCAGCCAGGATTGGAACGGGGAGCTGTTTTTT. It is translated as CASSQDWNGELFF. The J gene is TRBJ2-2, the V gene TRBV7-3, with D uncertain. The CDR3 extends over 13 amino acids. The germline gives CDR1 SGHTA, CDR2 FQGTGA. The ends were cut back, 5 bases at V and 7 bases at J, with 11 bases in the middle.